Included here is one T cell receptor (beta chain) sequence, with context. Its antigen is not identified. The assay was immunoSEQ multiplex PCR, and TCRdb's table has in-frame clones only and misses some. The sample lists roughly 500,000 clones, 76% seen once, with 13% in the top ten. The source of the sample is a study of shared clonotypes between healthy human individuals. The study's findings and limits: What limited the represented genetic and exposure-history diversity was the small number of donors.

Germline V gene sequence: CDR1 SGDLS, CDR2 YYNGEE. Trimming removed 0 bases from V and 1 base from J; junction bases left unmatched: 11. The CDR3 is 19 residues long. The unsorted samples had roughly 86 million PBMCs used for genomic DNA. The chain recombines TRBV9 with TRBJ2-1, with 9 bases identical to TRBD2. Sequenced: PBMCs. This clonotype was obtained from a woman in her 40s in good health. Some clones in this sample may be carry-over from other donors' samples. CDR3 nucleotide sequence: TGTGCCAGCAGCGTAGGTAGCGGGAGAGATCTGGGGTCCTACAATGAGCAGTTCTTC. Translated: CASSVGSGRDLGSYNEQFF.